This T cell receptor (beta chain) was obtained from a study of blood T cell repertoires in COVID-19. Study details: COVID-19 samples from acute and convalescent phases originated in the United States, Italy and Spain. The cDNA or gDNA used as material had been derived from T cells, B-cell-depleted T cells, or PBMCs.

In the study's own analysis: Nucleated cell number was recorded as an estimate derived from reference gene primer amplification. Some clones are missing from TCRdb's copy, which holds only in-frame ones; the method was immunoSEQ multiplex PCR. That table is the source of V, J and clone size, and D and trimming were worked out from the DNA. The table includes 150,000 to 200,000 clones, about 89% detected once. This receptor was taken from a man aged 70 or older with acute or convalescent COVID-19. Sequences were obtained from peripheral blood.

The CDR3 loop reads CASSLTETGELFF. The CDR3 DNA reads as TGCGCCAGCAGCTTAACAGAGACCGGGGAGCTGTTTTTT. The chain carries TRBV5-1 and TRBJ2-2, with D unresolved. V shed 2 bases and J shed 5 bases, with 7 bases lying between them. The CDR3 consists of 13 residues. The germline V gene has CDR1 SGHRS and CDR2 YFSETQ.